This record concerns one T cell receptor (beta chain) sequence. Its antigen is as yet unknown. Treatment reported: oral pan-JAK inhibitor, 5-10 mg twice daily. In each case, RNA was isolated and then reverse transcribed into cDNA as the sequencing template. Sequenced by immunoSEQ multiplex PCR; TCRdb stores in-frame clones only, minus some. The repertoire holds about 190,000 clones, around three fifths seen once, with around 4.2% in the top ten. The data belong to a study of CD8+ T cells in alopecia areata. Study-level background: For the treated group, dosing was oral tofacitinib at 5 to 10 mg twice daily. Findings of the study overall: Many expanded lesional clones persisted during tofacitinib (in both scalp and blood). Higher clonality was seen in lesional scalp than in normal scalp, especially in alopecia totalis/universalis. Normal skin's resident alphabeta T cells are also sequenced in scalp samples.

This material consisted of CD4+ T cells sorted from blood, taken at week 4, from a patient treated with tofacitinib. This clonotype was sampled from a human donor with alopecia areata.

The CDR3: CASRDPDRYYGYTF. DNA of the CDR3: TGTGCCAGCAGGGACCCGGACAGGTACTATGGCTACACCTTC. V gene TRBV25-1 combines with J gene TRBJ1-2; 7 bases map to TRBD1. CDR3 length: 14 residues. The ends lost 6 bases at V and 3 bases at J; junction bases unmatched: 7. Germline CDR1 and CDR2: MGHDK and SYGVNS.